This is a list of T cell receptor beta chains from one sample in a study of response to subunit inactivated influenza vaccine. TCRdb passed the RT-PCR reads through MiXCR, listing each CDR3 protein once. The repertoire consists of roughly 500,000 distinct CDR3 sequences, with about 25% occurring once and the leading ten covering under 2.5%. The material sequenced was CD4+ T cells sorted from PBMCs, taken less than 6 days after vaccination. These receptors all come from a man aged 45-65 years who received an inactivated influenza vaccine. Each CDR3 is given with its conserved first and last residue. The D gene is left open where the match is weak. A row's size may be missing; if present it is once, few, many or a size class.

V gene,clone size,J gene,D gene,CDR3 protein,CDR3 DNA
TRBV20-1,NA,TRBJ1-4,TRBD1,CSARTGGRNEKLFF,TGCAGTGCACGGACAGGGGGCCGTAATGAAAAACTGTTTTTT
TRBV7-3,NA,TRBJ2-6,NA,CASSLVPGSGANVLTF,TGTGCCAGCAGCTTAGTACCTGGATCTGGGGCCAACGTCCTGACTTTC
TRBV6-2/TRBV6-3,NA,TRBJ1-1,NA,CASSYLGSSTEAFF,TGTGCCAGCAGTTACCTGGGGAGTAGCACTGAAGCTTTCTTT
TRBV12-3/TRBV12-4,few,TRBJ1-2,NA,CASSGAENYGYTF,TGTGCCAGCAGTGGTGCAGAGAACTATGGCTACACCTTC
TRBV20-1,NA,TRBJ2-7,NA,CSAKTQGYEQYF,TGCAGTGCTAAAACACAGGGCTACGAGCAGTACTTC
TRBV4-3,NA,TRBJ2-3,TRBD2,CASSQPSGGASGTQYF,TGCGCCAGCAGCCAACCAAGCGGGGGGGCCTCAGGTACGCAGTATTTT
TRBV7-9,NA,TRBJ2-5,NA,CASSLTVGETQYF,TGTGCCAGCAGCTTAACCGTAGGCGAGACCCAGTACTTC
TRBV4-2,NA,TRBJ1-1,NA,CASSQDGGMNTEAFF,TGTGCCAGCAGCCAAGACGGGGGAATGAACACTGAAGCTTTCTTT
TRBV4-3,NA,TRBJ2-3,NA,CASSQITGPDTQYF,TGCGCCAGCAGCCAAATAACGGGGCCAGATACGCAGTATTTT
TRBV9,NA,TRBJ2-4,TRBD2,CASSVLAGGPPGGIQYF,TGTGCCAGCAGCGTACTAGCGGGAGGGCCCCCTGGCGGCATTCAGTACTTC
TRBV4-3,few,TRBJ1-6,NA,CASSQDRGAPLHF,TGCGCCAGCAGCCAAGATAGGGGGGCACCCCTCCACTTT
TRBV10-3,NA,TRBJ2-7,NA,CAISFSREQYF,TGTGCCATCAGTTTTTCGAGGGAGCAGTACTTC
TRBV7-2,few,TRBJ2-1,TRBD1,CASSYGTDEQFF,TGTGCCAGCAGCTACGGGACAGATGAGCAGTTCTTC
TRBV7-2,NA,TRBJ2-7,NA,CASSLVGAGVSDEQYF,TGTGCCAGCAGCTTAGTTGGGGCAGGGGTCAGCGACGAGCAGTACTTC
TRBV20-1,NA,TRBJ2-1,TRBD2,CSANSGGSSYNEQFF,TGCAGTGCTAATAGCGGGGGGAGCTCCTACAATGAGCAGTTCTTC
TRBV10-3,NA,TRBJ2-2,NA,CAISGTSGQNTGELFF,TGTGCCATCAGTGGGACTTCGGGACAAAACACCGGGGAGCTGTTTTTT
TRBV12-3/TRBV12-4,few,TRBJ1-2,NA,CASSGERTYGYTF,TGTGCCAGCAGTGGGGAGAGAACCTATGGCTACACCTTC
TRBV7-2,few,TRBJ2-5,TRBD2,CASSLGGSGGTGKTQYF,TGTGCCAGCAGCTTAGGAGGTAGCGGGGGGACCGGGAAGACCCAGTACTTC
TRBV20-1,many,TRBJ1-4,NA,CSARDGAGTASEKLFF,TGCAGTGCTAGAGATGGAGCAGGGACTGCAAGTGAAAAACTGTTTTTT
TRBV12-3/TRBV12-4,NA,TRBJ2-1,NA,CASTPRRYNEQFF,TGTGCCAGCACCCCGAGAAGGTACAATGAGCAGTTCTTC
TRBV6-1,NA,TRBJ1-6,TRBD1,CASSHTHLRTGDYSPLHF,TGTGCCAGCAGCCACACGCATTTGCGGACAGGGGATTATTCACCCCTCCACTTT
TRBV12-3/TRBV12-4,NA,TRBJ1-2,NA,CASSTREGIYGYTF,TGTGCCAGCAGTACGCGGGAGGGGATCTATGGCTACACCTTC
TRBV29-1,many,TRBJ1-3,NA,CSVDSAGSGNTIYF,TGCAGCGTTGATTCAGCAGGGTCTGGAAACACCATATATTTT
TRBV12-3/TRBV12-4,NA,TRBJ1-6,TRBD1,CASRGGQIYNSPLHF,TGTGCCAGCAGGGGGGGACAGATCTATAATTCACCCCTCCACTTT
TRBV20-1,few,TRBJ1-4,TRBD1,CSVRLGGWGEKLFF,TGCAGTGTCCGACTAGGGGGCTGGGGTGAAAAACTGTTTTTT
TRBV6-5,NA,TRBJ1-5,NA,CASSYAASNQPQHF,TGTGCCAGCAGTTACGCGGCAAGCAATCAGCCCCAGCATTTT
TRBV7-2,few,TRBJ2-1,NA,CASSSDSYSYNEQFF,TGTGCCAGCAGCTCTGATTCTTACTCCTACAATGAGCAGTTCTTC
TRBV5-4,NA,TRBJ2-5,NA,CASSLLGTIETQYF,TGTGCCAGCAGCTTGTTGGGTACCATAGAGACCCAGTACTTC
TRBV5-6,NA,TRBJ2-1,TRBD2,CASSVWPAGALFF,TGTGCCAGCAGCGTGTGGCCAGCGGGAGCTCTGTTCTTC
TRBV12-3/TRBV12-4,NA,TRBJ2-7,NA,CASSLGAGATYEQYF,TGTGCCAGCAGTTTAGGGGCAGGGGCGACCTACGAGCAGTACTTC
TRBV12-3/TRBV12-4,NA,TRBJ1-4,NA,CASSFLTGEKLFF,TGTGCCAGCAGTTTTTTAACGGGGGAAAAACTGTTTTTT
TRBV9,few,TRBJ2-1,NA,CASNLGSPHYNEQFF,TGTGCCAGCAACCTCGGGAGTCCCCACTACAATGAGCAGTTCTTC
TRBV12-3/TRBV12-4,few,TRBJ1-3,NA,CASSSYGRSGNTIYF,TGTGCCAGCAGTTCCTACGGGCGCTCTGGAAACACCATATATTTT
TRBV6-1,few,TRBJ2-2,TRBD2,CASSSENYLAGTGELFF,TGTGCCAGCAGCTCTGAAAACTACCTAGCGGGGACCGGGGAGCTGTTTTTT
TRBV28,few,TRBJ2-7,NA,CASSLAGGGTYEQYF,TGTGCCAGCAGTTTAGCAGGGGGGGGTACCTACGAGCAGTACTTC
TRBV12-3/TRBV12-4,NA,TRBJ2-1,NA,CASSQYTSPLLNEQFF,TGTGCCAGCAGCCAGTATACTAGCCCTCTCCTCAATGAGCAGTTCTTC
TRBV5-5,few,TRBJ2-4,TRBD1,CASSTKIGTAVSKNIQYF,TGTGCCAGCAGCACAAAAATCGGGACAGCCGTGTCCAAAAACATTCAGTACTTC
TRBV29-1,NA,TRBJ2-1,TRBD2,CSVEGTNGRVNEQFF,TGCAGCGTTGAAGGTACGAACGGGAGGGTAAATGAGCAGTTCTTC
TRBV5-4,few,TRBJ2-1,TRBD1,CASSSTLGTGSKNEQFF,TGTGCCAGCAGCTCTACGCTCGGGACAGGGTCGAAAAATGAGCAGTTCTTC
TRBV6-2/TRBV6-3,NA,TRBJ2-5,NA,CASNSPLRGTQYF,TGTGCCAGCAATAGTCCCCTCCGGGGGACCCAGTACTTC
TRBV18,few,TRBJ1-1,NA,CASSPRVTVVNTEAFF,TGTGCCAGCTCACCAAGGGTTACCGTGGTGAACACTGAAGCTTTCTTT
TRBV11-1,NA,TRBJ2-1,TRBD2,CASSLAYSGGPQNAYNEQFF,TGTGCCAGCAGCTTGGCATATAGCGGGGGACCTCAAAACGCATACAATGAGCAGTTCTTC
TRBV20-1,NA,TRBJ2-1,NA,CSARGYDEQFF,TGCAGTGCTAGAGGGTACGATGAGCAGTTCTTC
TRBV3-1,few,TRBJ2-7,TRBD1,CASSRGTGISYEQYF,TGTGCCAGCAGCCGAGGGACAGGAATCTCCTACGAGCAGTACTTC
TRBV20-1,few,TRBJ1-6,NA,CSALSSYNSPLHF,TGCAGTGCCCTTAGCTCCTATAATTCACCCCTCCACTTT
TRBV15,NA,TRBJ1-2,TRBD1,CATSRDRGQGDGYTF,TGTGCCACCAGCAGAGATCGGGGACAGGGTGATGGCTACACCTTC
TRBV7-9,NA,TRBJ2-7,NA,CASSFLEGFSSYEQYF,TGTGCCAGCAGCTTTCTTGAGGGCTTTAGCTCCTACGAGCAGTACTTC
TRBV11-2,NA,TRBJ2-1,NA,CASSPTAVEQFF,TGTGCCAGCAGCCCGACGGCCGTGGAGCAGTTCTTC
TRBV5-5,NA,TRBJ2-6,NA,CASGRSGANVLTF,TGTGCCAGCGGGAGATCTGGGGCCAACGTCCTGACTTTC
TRBV7-2,NA,TRBJ2-5,NA,CASSPPGRMETQYF,TGTGCCAGCAGCCCTCCGGGGCGCATGGAGACCCAGTACTTC
TRBV7-9,few,TRBJ2-7,NA,CASSDRTATYEQYF,TGTGCCAGCAGCGACCGGACAGCTACCTACGAGCAGTACTTC
TRBV5-1,NA,TRBJ2-3,NA,CASSQEGPTDTQYF,TGCGCCAGCAGCCAGGAGGGGCCCACAGATACGCAGTATTTT
TRBV7-9,NA,TRBJ1-5,NA,CASSFGHSSNQPQHF,TGTGCCAGCAGCTTCGGCCACAGTAGCAATCAGCCCCAGCATTTT